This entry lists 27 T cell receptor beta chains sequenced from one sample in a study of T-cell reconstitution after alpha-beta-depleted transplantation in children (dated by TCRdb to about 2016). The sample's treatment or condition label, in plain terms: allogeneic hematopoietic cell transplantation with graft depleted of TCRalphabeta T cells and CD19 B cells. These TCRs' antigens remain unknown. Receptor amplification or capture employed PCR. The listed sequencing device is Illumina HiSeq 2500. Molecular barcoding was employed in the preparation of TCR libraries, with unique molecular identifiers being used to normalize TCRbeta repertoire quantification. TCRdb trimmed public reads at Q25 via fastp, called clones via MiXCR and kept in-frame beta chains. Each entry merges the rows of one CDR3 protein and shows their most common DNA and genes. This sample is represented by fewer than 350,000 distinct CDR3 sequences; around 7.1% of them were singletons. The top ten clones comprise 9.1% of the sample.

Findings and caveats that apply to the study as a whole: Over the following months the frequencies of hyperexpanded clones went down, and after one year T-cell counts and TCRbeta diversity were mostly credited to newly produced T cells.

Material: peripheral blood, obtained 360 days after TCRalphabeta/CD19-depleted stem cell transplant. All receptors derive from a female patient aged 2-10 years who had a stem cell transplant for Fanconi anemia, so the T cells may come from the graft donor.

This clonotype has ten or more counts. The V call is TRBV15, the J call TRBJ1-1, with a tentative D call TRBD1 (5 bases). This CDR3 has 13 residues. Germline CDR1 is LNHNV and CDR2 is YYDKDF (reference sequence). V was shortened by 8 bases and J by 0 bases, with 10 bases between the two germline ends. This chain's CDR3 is CATQYRLNTEAFF. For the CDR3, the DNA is TGTGCCACCCAATACAGGCTGAACACTGAAGCTTTCTTT.

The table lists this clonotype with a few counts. CDR3 sequence (DNA): TGCGCCAGCAGCTTGGTGGGACAGGGGGCTAACACCGGGGAGCTGTTTTTT. Translation gives CASSLVGQGANTGELFF. This chain joins TRBV5-1 and TRBJ2-2; TRBD1 matches at 12 bases. Losses at the gene ends were 0 bases for V and 2 bases for J; bases not matched to a gene: 2. Per the germline V gene, CDR1 is SGHRS and CDR2 is YFSETQ. The CDR3 extends over 17 amino acids.

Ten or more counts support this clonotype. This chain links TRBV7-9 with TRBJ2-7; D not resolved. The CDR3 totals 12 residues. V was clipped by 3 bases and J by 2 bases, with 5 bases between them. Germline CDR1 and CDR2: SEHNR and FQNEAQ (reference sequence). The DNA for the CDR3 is TGTGCCAGCAGCTTGGTCCCCTACGAGCAGTACTTC. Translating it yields CASSLVPYEQYF.

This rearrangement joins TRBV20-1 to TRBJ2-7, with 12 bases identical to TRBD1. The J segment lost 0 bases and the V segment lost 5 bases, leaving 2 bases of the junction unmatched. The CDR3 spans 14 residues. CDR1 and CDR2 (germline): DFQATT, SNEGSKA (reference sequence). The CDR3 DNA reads TGCAGTGCTGCGGGACAGGGGGCCTCCTACGAGCAGTACTTC. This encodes CSAAGQGASYEQYF.

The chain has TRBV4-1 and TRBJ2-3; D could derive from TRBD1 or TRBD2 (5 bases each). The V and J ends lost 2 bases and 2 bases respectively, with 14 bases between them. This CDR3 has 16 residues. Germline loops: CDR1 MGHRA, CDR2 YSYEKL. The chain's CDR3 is CASSQWDQTITDTQYF. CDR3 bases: TGCGCCAGCAGCCAATGGGACCAGACAATCACAGATACGCAGTATTTT.

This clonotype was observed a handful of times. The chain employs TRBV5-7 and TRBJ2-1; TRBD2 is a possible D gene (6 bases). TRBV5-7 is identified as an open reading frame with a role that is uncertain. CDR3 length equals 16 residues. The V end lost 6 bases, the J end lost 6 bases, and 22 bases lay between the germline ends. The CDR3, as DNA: TGTGCCAGCACCCCCTACGGGGGAACGGGGTTCAATGAGCAGTTCTTC. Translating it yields CASTPYGGTGFNEQFF.

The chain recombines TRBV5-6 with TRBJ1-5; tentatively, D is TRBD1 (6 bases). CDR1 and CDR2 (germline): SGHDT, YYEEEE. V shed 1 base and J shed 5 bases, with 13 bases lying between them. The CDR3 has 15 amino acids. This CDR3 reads CASSLWGLLDQPQHF. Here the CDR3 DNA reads TGTGCCAGCAGCTTGTGGGGGCTCCTCGATCAGCCCCAGCATTTT.

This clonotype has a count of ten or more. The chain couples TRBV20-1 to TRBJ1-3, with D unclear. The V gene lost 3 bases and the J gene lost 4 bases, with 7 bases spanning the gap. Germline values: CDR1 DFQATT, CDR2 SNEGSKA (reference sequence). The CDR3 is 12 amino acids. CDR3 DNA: TGCAGTGCTAGGGCCCCGGGAAACACCATATATTTT. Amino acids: CSARAPGNTIYF.

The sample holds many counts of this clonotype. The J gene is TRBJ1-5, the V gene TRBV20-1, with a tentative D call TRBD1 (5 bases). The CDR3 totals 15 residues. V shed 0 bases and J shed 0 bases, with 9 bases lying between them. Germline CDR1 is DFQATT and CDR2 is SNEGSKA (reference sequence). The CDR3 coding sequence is TGCAGTGCTAGAGATTGGGGGATTAGCAATCAGCCCCAGCATTTT. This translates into CSARDWGISNQPQHF.

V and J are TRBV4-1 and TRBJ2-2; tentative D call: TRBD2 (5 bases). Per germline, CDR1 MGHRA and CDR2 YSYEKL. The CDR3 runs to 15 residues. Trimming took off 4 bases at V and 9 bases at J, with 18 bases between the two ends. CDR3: CASSLGGLSRRELFF. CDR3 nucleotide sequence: TGCGCCAGCAGCCTAGGAGGCCTGTCGCGCAGGGAGCTGTTTTTT.

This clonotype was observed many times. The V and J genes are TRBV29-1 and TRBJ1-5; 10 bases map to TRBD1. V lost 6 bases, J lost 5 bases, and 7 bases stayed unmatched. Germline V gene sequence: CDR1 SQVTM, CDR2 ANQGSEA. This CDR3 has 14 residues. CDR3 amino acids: CSVAGQGWDQPQHF. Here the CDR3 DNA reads TGCAGCGTAGCGGGACAGGGGTGGGATCAGCCCCAGCATTTT.

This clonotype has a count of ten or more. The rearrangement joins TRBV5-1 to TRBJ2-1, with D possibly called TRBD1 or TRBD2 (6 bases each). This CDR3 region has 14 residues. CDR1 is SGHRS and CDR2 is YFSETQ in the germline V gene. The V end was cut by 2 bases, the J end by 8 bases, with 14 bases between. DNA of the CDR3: TGCGCCAGCAGCTTCCGGGGGCCCCGGGATGAGCAGTTCTTC. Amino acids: CASSFRGPRDEQFF.

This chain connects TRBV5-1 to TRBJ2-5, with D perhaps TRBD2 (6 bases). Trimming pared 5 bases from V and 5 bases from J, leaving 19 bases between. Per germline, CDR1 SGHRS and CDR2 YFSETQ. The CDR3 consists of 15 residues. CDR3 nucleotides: TGCGCCAGCAGTGTCTGGTCAGCGGGTGTGGAGACCCAGTACTTC. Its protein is CASSVWSAGVETQYF.

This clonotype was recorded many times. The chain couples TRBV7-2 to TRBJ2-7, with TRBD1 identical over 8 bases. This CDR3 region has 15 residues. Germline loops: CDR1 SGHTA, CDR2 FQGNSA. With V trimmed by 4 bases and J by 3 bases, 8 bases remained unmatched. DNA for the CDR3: TGTGCCAGCAGCTCCTATGACAGGGGTTTCTACGAGCAGTACTTC. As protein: CASSSYDRGFYEQYF.

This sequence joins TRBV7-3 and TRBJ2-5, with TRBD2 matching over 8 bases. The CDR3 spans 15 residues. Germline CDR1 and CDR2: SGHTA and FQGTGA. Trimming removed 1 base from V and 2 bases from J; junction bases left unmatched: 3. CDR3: CASSLIGGGQETQYF. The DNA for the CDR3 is TGTGCCAGCAGCTTAATCGGGGGGGGTCAAGAGACCCAGTACTTC.

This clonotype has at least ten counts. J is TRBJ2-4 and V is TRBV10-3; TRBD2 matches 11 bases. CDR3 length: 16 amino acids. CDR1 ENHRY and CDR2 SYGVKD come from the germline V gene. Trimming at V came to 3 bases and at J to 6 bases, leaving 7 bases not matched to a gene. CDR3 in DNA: TGTGCCATCAGTGAATGGGCTAGCGGGGGGTTAAACATTCAGTACTTC. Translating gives CAISEWASGGLNIQYF.

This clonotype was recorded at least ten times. CDR3 sequence: CATGTSGSYGYTF. CDR3 bases: TGTGCCACTGGGACTTCCGGGAGCTATGGCTACACCTTC. The chain is built from TRBV12-3 or TRBV12-4 and TRBJ1-2, with D perhaps matching TRBD1 (5 bases). This CDR3 is built from 13 residues. The V and J ends lost 10 bases and 4 bases respectively, with 16 bases between them.

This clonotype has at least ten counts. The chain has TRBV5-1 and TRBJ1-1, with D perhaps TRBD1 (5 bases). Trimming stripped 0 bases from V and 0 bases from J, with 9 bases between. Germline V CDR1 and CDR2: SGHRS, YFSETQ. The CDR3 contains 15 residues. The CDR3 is CASSLDGGMNTEAFF. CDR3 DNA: TGCGCCAGCAGCTTGGACGGGGGAATGAACACTGAAGCTTTCTTT.

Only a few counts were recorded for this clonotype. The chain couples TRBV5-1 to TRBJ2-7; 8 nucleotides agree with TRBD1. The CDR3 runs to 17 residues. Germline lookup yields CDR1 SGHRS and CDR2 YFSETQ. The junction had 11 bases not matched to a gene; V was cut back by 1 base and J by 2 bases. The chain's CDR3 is CASSLTTGDRSTYEQYF. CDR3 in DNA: TGCGCCAGCAGCTTGACTACTGGGGACAGGAGCACCTACGAGCAGTACTTC.

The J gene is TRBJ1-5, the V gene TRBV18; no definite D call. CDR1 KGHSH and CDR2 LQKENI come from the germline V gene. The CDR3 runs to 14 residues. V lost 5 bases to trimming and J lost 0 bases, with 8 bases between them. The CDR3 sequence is CASSIGYSNQPQHF. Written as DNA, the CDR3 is TGTGCCAGCTCAATCGGATATAGCAATCAGCCCCAGCATTTT.

CDR3 region: CASSQTTGGGGRNTIYF. CDR3 nucleotides: TGTGCCAGCAGCCAAACTACCGGAGGAGGGGGTCGAAACACCATATATTTT. J is TRBJ1-3 and V is TRBV4-2, with a weak D call TRBD1 (6 bases). V was pared by 2 bases and J by 5 bases, with 19 bases between. Germline V gives CDR1 LGHNA, CDR2 YNFKEQ. The CDR3 has 17 amino acids.

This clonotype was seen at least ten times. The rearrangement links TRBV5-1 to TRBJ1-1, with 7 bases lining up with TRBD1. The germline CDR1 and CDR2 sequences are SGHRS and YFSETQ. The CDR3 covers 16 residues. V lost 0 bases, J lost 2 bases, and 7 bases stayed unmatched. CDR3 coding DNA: TGCGCCAGCAGCTTGGATGGGACAGCGGTTAACACTGAAGCTTTCTTT. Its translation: CASSLDGTAVNTEAFF. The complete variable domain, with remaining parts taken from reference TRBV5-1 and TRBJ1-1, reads KAGVTQTPRYLIKTRGQQVTLSCSPISGHRSVSWYQQTPGQGLQFLFEYFSETQRNKGNFPGRFSGRQFSNSRSEMNVSTLELGDSALYLCASSLDGTAVNTEAFFGQGTRLTVV.

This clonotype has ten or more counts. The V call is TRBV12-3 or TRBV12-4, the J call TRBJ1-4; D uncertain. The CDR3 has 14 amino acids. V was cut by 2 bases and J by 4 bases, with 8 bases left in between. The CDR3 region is CASSLRPLNEKLFF. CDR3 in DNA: TGTGCCAGCAGTTTAAGGCCGCTTAATGAAAAACTGTTTTTT.

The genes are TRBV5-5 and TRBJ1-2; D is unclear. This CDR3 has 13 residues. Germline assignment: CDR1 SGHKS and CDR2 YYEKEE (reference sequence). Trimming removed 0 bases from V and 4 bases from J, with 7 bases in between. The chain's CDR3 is CASSLDTIYGYTF. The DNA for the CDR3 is TGTGCCAGCAGCTTGGACACAATCTATGGCTACACCTTC.

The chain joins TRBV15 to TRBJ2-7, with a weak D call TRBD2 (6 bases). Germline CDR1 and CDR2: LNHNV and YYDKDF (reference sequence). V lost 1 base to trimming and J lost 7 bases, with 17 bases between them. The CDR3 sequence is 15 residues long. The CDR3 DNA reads TGTGCCACCAGCAGAGGCGGGCGGGGAGTACAAGAGCAGTACGTC. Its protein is CATSRGGRGVQEQYV.

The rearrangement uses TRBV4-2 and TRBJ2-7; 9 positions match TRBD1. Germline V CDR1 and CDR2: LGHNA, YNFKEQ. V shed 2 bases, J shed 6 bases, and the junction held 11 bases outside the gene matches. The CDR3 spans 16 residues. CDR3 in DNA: TGTGCCAGCAGCCAAAGGGGAGGACAGGGGTGGGGCGAGCAGTACTTC. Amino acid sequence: CASSQRGGQGWGEQYF.

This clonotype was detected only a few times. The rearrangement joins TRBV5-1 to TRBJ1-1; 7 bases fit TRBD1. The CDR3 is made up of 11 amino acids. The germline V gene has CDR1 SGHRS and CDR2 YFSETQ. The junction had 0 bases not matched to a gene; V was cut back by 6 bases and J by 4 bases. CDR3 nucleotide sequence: TGCGCCAGCAACAGGGGCACTGAAGCTTTCTTT. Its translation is CASNRGTEAFF. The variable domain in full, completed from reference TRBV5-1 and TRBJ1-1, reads KAGVTQTPRYLIKTRGQQVTLSCSPISGHRSVSWYQQTPGQGLQFLFEYFSETQRNKGNFPGRFSGRQFSNSRSEMNVSTLELGDSALYLCASNRGTEAFFGQGTRLTVV.